This T cell receptor (delta chain) comes out of a study of γδ T cells in repeated Plasmodium falciparum infection (dated by TCRdb to the early 2020s). In the study overall: Malian children exposed to intense seasonal malaria transmission were enrolled in the natural-infection arm and compared with Australian children matched for age and gender. In the study, the shaping of the human gammadelta T cell repertoire by repeated Plasmodium falciparum infection was examined using natural infection in Mali and controlled human malaria infection. Four controlled human malaria infections were administered to five malaria-naive U.S. adults over about 600 days by bites from P. falciparum NF54-infected Anopheles stephensi mosquitoes. Samples were collected from controlled-infection subjects at baseline, immediately before selected infections, and 21 days after each infection. Malian gammadelta TCR repertoires were analysed cross-sectionally during no-transmission periods and were analysed longitudinally across acute febrile malaria episodes. What the study reported, not specific to this receptor: Compared with Australian children, Malian children appeared to have Vdelta2-negative gammadelta TCR repertoires that were more clonally expanded, less diverse and less shared. Because the controlled-infection cohort was small, analysis of inter-individual variability in gammadelta T cell responses was limited. In Vdelta2-negative gammadelta TCR repertoires, which were largely Vdelta1+, repeated controlled infections appeared to drive waves of new clonotype selection. Generalizability was limited because the Malian cohort came from a small rural village made up predominantly of one ethnic group. Vgamma9/Vdelta2+ TCR repertoires showed a highly stable polyclonal repertoire over time and infection, with many inter-individual overlapping TCRgamma sequences.

For bulk TCR repertoire analysis, Vgamma9/Vdelta2+ and Vdelta2-negative gammadelta T cell populations were flow-sorted out of peripheral blood mononuclear cells. This clone was seen ten or more times. This clone's antigen is unknown. Qualities for individual bases were not recorded, and no much larger clone is one base off. Preparation of the library involved multiplex PCR. Sequencing was performed on an Illumina MiSeq. Each sorted gammadelta T cell sample was sequenced for both the TCR gamma (TRG) and TCR delta (TRD) chains. The original pipeline was this. The repertoire analyses drew on clonotype tree plots, the accumulated frequency of the top 20 clonotypes, and diversity index (DI) and D75 metrics. After TCRdb called clones again from the public reads with CATT, rows with identical DNA were merged. None of the V and J calls come from the authors' own analysis; TCRdb made them. For this sample there are about 93,000 delta-chain clones; roughly 0.9% appear just once. The ten largest account for 7.5% to 10% of the sample.

There are 21 amino acids in the CDR3, from cysteine to phenylalanine inclusive. Kept here is only the CDR3 DNA, which spans 63 bases and is read in frame from base 1. The germline V gene yields TSWWSYY for CDR1 and QGS for CDR2. V and J are trimmed by 4 bases and 0 bases, and the gene matches miss 21 bases of the junction. The chain is assembled from TRDV1 and TRDJ1, and TRDD3 matches 9 of the central bases. Here the J gene was assigned by germline matching of the DNA, as TCRdb has none. Sequencing input: gamma-delta T cells from blood. The TCR comes from a pool of human donors (malaria-infected and uninfected, not separated). The DNA sequence is as follows: TGTGCTCTTGGGGGGCCTTACTGGGGGAGCCTTACGGGTCCGTACACCGATAAACTCATCTTT. It specifies CALGGPYWGSLTGPYTDKLIF.